This is a list of T cell receptor beta chains from one sample in a study of early T cells in non-severe SARS-CoV-2 infection. Each CDR3 protein gets one entry after TCRdb re-called the 5' RACE reads with MiXCR. The table shows roughly 47,000 distinct CDR3 sequences, with roughly 23% occurring only once. The sample here was whole blood, taken at baseline. These receptors were taken from an adult who was a healthcare worker with PCR-confirmed SARS-CoV-2 infection or an uninfected control (not recorded which). The CDR3 runs from the conserved cysteine through the conserved F or W. D genes are given only for firm matches. Not all rows give a size; the values are once, few, many and, for expanded clones, a class.

TRBV9	TRBJ2-2	-	-	CASSLLRGELFF	TGTGCCAGCAGCCTACTTAGGGGGGAGCTGTTTTTT
TRBV19	TRBJ1-6	-	-	CASSIRSSLNSPLHF	TGTGCCAGTAGTATCCGTTCCAGCCTAAATTCACCCCTCCACTTT
TRBV7-8	TRBJ1-4	-	-	CASSLDSLREKLFF	TGTGCCAGCAGCTTAGACTCCCTGCGTGAAAAACTGTTTTTT
TRBV3-1	TRBJ1-2	-	-	CASSQGRTGPDGYTF	TGTGCCAGCAGCCAAGGCCGAACAGGGCCCGATGGCTACACCTTC
TRBV6-1	TRBJ2-7	TRBD1	-	CATDRGLSYEQYF	TGTGCCACGGACAGGGGCCTTTCCTACGAGCAGTACTTC
TRBV20-1	TRBJ1-6	TRBD1	few	CSASVRQGANSPLHF	TGCAGTGCTAGTGTGAGACAGGGGGCGAACTCACCCCTCCACTTT
TRBV11-2	TRBJ1-1	-	-	CASSLRDQPEAFF	TGTGCCAGCAGCTTGAGGGACCAGCCTGAAGCTTTCTTT
TRBV5-1	TRBJ2-1	-	few	CASSTPQGGAHEQFF	TGCGCCAGCAGCACCCCTCAAGGGGGGGCCCATGAGCAGTTCTTC
TRBV12-3/TRBV12-4	TRBJ1-5	-	-	CASSFDGGQPQHF	TGTGCCAGCAGTTTTGACGGGGGACAGCCCCAGCATTTT
TRBV20-1	TRBJ1-1	-	-	CSARVIQGYEAFF	TGCAGTGCTAGAGTCATACAGGGATATGAAGCTTTCTTT
TRBV12-3/TRBV12-4	TRBJ1-2	TRBD1	few	CASSMGQAVGYTF	TGTGCCAGCAGTATGGGACAGGCCGTAGGCTACACCTTC
TRBV2	TRBJ2-6	-	many	CASSDTPRSGANVLTF	TGTGCCAGCAGTGATACCCCGCGCTCTGGGGCCAACGTCCTGACTTTC
TRBV18	TRBJ2-3	-	-	CASSPPGGTFTDTQYF	TGTGCCAGCTCACCACCGGGCGGGACTTTCACAGATACGCAGTATTTT
TRBV20-1	TRBJ2-5	-	-	CSVFDRLETQYF	TGCAGTGTATTCGACAGGCTGGAGACCCAGTACTTC
TRBV5-1	TRBJ1-4	-	-	CASRLTPAEKLFF	TGCGCCAGCAGACTGACCCCGGCTGAAAAACTGTTTTTT
TRBV3-1	TRBJ2-2	-	-	CASSQVVGWELFF	TGTGCCAGCAGCCAAGTAGTGGGCTGGGAGCTGTTTTTT
TRBV4-3	TRBJ1-2	-	once	CASSQDKALNYGYTF	TGCGCCAGCAGCCAAGATAAAGCTCTTAACTATGGCTACACCTTC
TRBV6-2/TRBV6-3	TRBJ2-3	-	-	CASSSTESTDTQYF	TGTGCCAGCAGCTCGACAGAGAGCACAGATACGCAGTATTTT
TRBV7-2	TRBJ2-7	TRBD1	medium-sized	CASSLRDRGMYEQYF	TGTGCCAGCAGCTTACGGGACAGGGGAATGTACGAGCAGTACTTC
TRBV20-1	TRBJ2-7	-	few	CSARGQNYEQYF	TGCAGTGCTAGAGGCCAGAACTACGAGCAGTACTTC
TRBV2	TRBJ2-7	-	many	CASSHTYLRSYEQYF	TGTGCCAGCAGCCACACGTACCTTCGCTCCTACGAGCAGTACTTC
TRBV27	TRBJ1-1	-	-	CASSFQVTDKAFF	TGTGCCAGCAGTTTTCAGGTGACAGACAAAGCTTTCTTT
TRBV7-9	TRBJ1-5	-	medium-sized	CASSSPDSSNQPQHF	TGTGCCAGCAGCTCCCCGGACAGTAGCAATCAGCCCCAGCATTTT
TRBV7-3	TRBJ1-1	-	-	CASSMTGNTEAFF	TGTGCCAGCAGCATGACAGGAAACACTGAAGCTTTCTTT
TRBV5-4	TRBJ2-3	TRBD1	few	CASRDRVSGDTQYF	TGTGCCAGCAGGGACAGGGTTAGTGGAGATACGCAGTATTTT
TRBV20-1	TRBJ2-7	TRBD1	-	CSASSDRDSYEQYF	TGCAGTGCTTCCTCGGACAGGGACTCCTACGAGCAGTACTTC
TRBV12-3/TRBV12-4	TRBJ1-6	TRBD1	-	CASRRSGGSYNSPLHF	TGTGCCAGCAGGCGGTCAGGGGGCTCCTATAATTCACCCCTCCACTTT
TRBV5-6	TRBJ2-3	-	-	CASSLPSTDTQYF	TGTGCCAGCAGCCTCCCGAGTACAGATACGCAGTATTTT
TRBV19	TRBJ2-7	-	-	CASSIVAGADEQYF	TGTGCCAGTAGTATAGTGGCGGGGGCGGACGAGCAGTACTTC
TRBV6-6	TRBJ2-1	-	many	CASGGSYNEQFF	TGTGCCAGCGGGGGCTCCTACAATGAGCAGTTCTTC
TRBV20-1	TRBJ2-7	-	-	CSAPGTGSYEQYF	TGCAGTGCTCCCGGGACGGGCTCCTACGAGCAGTACTTC
TRBV4-1	TRBJ1-4	TRBD1	few	CASSQPDRGRGEKLFF	TGCGCCAGCAGCCAACCGGACAGGGGGAGAGGTGAAAAACTGTTTTTT
TRBV6-5	TRBJ2-1	-	-	CASSPQETDQQFF	TGTGCCAGCAGCCCCCAAGAGACAGACCAGCAGTTCTTC
TRBV6-5	TRBJ2-7	TRBD2	-	CASSPGRAYEQYF	TGTGCCAGCAGCCCAGGGAGGGCCTACGAGCAGTACTTC
TRBV6-5	TRBJ2-7	-	few	CASTGTSTYEQYF	TGTGCCAGCACCGGGACCAGCACCTACGAGCAGTACTTC
TRBV5-1	TRBJ1-5	-	-	CASSLRPGDQPQHF	TGCGCCAGCAGCTTAAGGCCAGGGGATCAGCCCCAGCATTTT
TRBV28	TRBJ2-7	TRBD1	-	CASRLGTAYEQYF	TGTGCCAGCAGGCTTGGGACAGCCTACGAGCAGTACTTC
TRBV6-5	TRBJ2-1	-	-	CASSAGTRGHNEQFF	TGTGCCAGCAGTGCGGGGACCCGGGGCCACAATGAGCAGTTCTTC
TRBV4-2	TRBJ2-1	-	-	CASSQAMYNEQFF	TGTGCCAGCAGCCAAGCGATGTACAATGAGCAGTTCTTC
TRBV7-9	TRBJ1-2	-	-	CASSSMWGQEGYTF	TGTGCCAGCAGCTCTATGTGGGGGCAGGAGGGCTACACCTTC
TRBV6-6	TRBJ1-4	TRBD1	-	CASSLDRVLTTTNEKLFF	TGTGCCAGCAGCCTGGACAGGGTTTTAACAACAACTAATGAAAAACTGTTTTTT
TRBV5-1	TRBJ2-7	-	-	CASSYQGPTYEQYF	TGCGCCAGCAGCTACCAGGGGCCCACCTACGAGCAGTACTTC
TRBV2	TRBJ2-7	-	few	CASSEDAAPEQYF	TGTGCCAGCAGTGAGGATGCAGCACCCGAGCAGTACTTC
TRBV27	TRBJ1-2	TRBD1	-	CASKGPGGYGYTF	TGTGCCAGCAAAGGCCCAGGGGGCTATGGCTACACCTTC
TRBV5-6	TRBJ2-2	-	-	CASSFLGDDTGELFF	TGTGCCAGCAGCTTCTTGGGGGACGACACCGGGGAGCTGTTTTTT
TRBV5-1	TRBJ2-2	TRBD2	-	CASSWGLAGTTGELFF	TGCGCCAGCAGCTGGGGACTAGCGGGGACCACCGGGGAGCTGTTTTTT
TRBV7-2	TRBJ1-1	-	few	CASSSPARLGTEAFF	TGTGCCAGCAGCTCCCCCGCCCGGCTCGGGACTGAAGCTTTCTTT
TRBV5-1	TRBJ2-1	-	-	CASSLAGPPDF	TGCGCCAGCAGCTTGGCGGGGCCCCCAGACTTC
TRBV5-4	TRBJ2-7	-	few	CASSLAGENEQYF	TGTGCCAGCAGCTTGGCCGGGGAGAACGAGCAGTACTTC